These 29 T cell receptor beta chains originate from one sample sequenced in a study of blood T cell repertoires in COVID-19. Measured with immunoSEQ multiplex PCR; TCRdb has only the in-frame clones, and not every one. There are 300,000 to 350,000 clones in the sample; approximately 89% occur only once, and about 5% lies in the top ten. Source material: PBMCs or T cells enriched from blood (not recorded which). All receptors derive from a man between 25 and 39 years old who had recovered from COVID-19.

The chain uses TRBV6-6 and TRBJ1-1; unclear D gene. The CDR3 extends over 11 amino acids. CDR1 and CDR2 (germline): MNHNY, SVGAGI (reference sequence). Trimming took off 7 bases at V and 5 bases at J, with 8 bases between the two ends. The CDR3: CASMRETEAFF. CDR3 DNA sequence: TGTGCCAGCATGAGGGAGACTGAAGCTTTCTTT.

V usage is TRBV9 and J usage is TRBJ2-7; maybe TRBD1 (6 bases). CDR1 SGDLS and CDR2 YYNGEE come from the germline V gene. The CDR3 length is 14 residues. The ends were cut back, 2 bases at V and 3 bases at J, with 12 bases in the middle. The CDR3 reads CASSVRDTFYEQYF. The CDR3 DNA follows: TGTGCCAGCAGCGTCCGGGACACTTTCTACGAGCAGTACTTC.

The CDR3 sequence is CASSLGRVNDGAFF. The CDR3 DNA is TGCGCCAGCAGCTTAGGTCGGGTAAACGACGGAGCTTTCTTT. The chain combines TRBV5-1 with TRBJ1-1; D is uncertain. V lost 2 bases, J lost 10 bases, and 18 bases lay in between. Per the germline V gene, CDR1 is SGHRS and CDR2 is YFSETQ. The CDR3 extends over 14 amino acids.

The genes are TRBV6-1 and TRBJ1-1; a weak D match, TRBD1 (5 bases). Trimming removed 2 bases at V and 4 bases at J, with 8 bases between. The CDR3 is made up of 13 amino acids. Germline CDR1 reads MNHNS; CDR2 reads SASEGT. The CDR3 region is CASSEQGVTEAFF. The CDR3 bases are TGTGCCAGCAGTGAACAGGGCGTCACTGAAGCTTTCTTT.

V gene TRBV19 combines with J gene TRBJ2-7, with D possibly TRBD1 on 6 matching bases. Germline loops: CDR1 LNHDA, CDR2 SQIVND (reference sequence). CDR3 length: 13 amino acids. With 11 bases removed from V and 2 bases from J, the gap between germline ends came to 16 bases. CDR3 in amino acids: CAGDVRDTYEQYF. The CDR3 nucleotides are TGTGCCGGGGACGTCCGGGACACCTACGAGCAGTACTTC.

This clone occurred a few times. The chain links TRBV20-1 to TRBJ2-3; TRBD2 matches at 11 bases. The J segment lost 6 bases and the V segment lost 6 bases, leaving 8 bases of the junction unmatched. The CDR3 runs to 14 residues. Per germline, CDR1 DFQATT and CDR2 SNEGSKA (reference sequence). In DNA, the CDR3 is TGCAGTGCGAGTCTAGCGGGGGGTTCGGATACGCAGTATTTT. This encodes CSASLAGGSDTQYF.

V is TRBV15 and J is TRBJ1-5, with a tentative D call TRBD1 (5 bases). The germline gives CDR1 LNHNV, CDR2 YYDKDF (reference sequence). Trimming removed 5 bases at V and 3 bases at J, with 11 bases between. The CDR3 covers 14 residues. CDR3: CATSVWGDNQPQHF. The CDR3 DNA reads TGTGCCACCAGCGTTTGGGGGGACAATCAGCCCCAGCATTTT.

V is TRBV28 and J is TRBJ2-2, with D hard to call. The ends were cut back, 7 bases at V and 6 bases at J, with 15 bases in the middle. Germline CDR1 is MDHEN and CDR2 is SYDVKM. The CDR3 is 14 amino acids. CDR3 nucleotides: TGTGCCAGCACCATTACGGCAGAGGCCGGGGAGCTGTTTTTT. The encoded protein is CASTITAEAGELFF.

For the CDR3, the DNA is TGTGCCAGCGGGCTAACAGATACGCAGTATTTT. Translation: CASGLTDTQYF. The chain couples TRBV2 to TRBJ2-3; D not certain. V was trimmed by 8 bases and J by 3 bases, leaving 6 bases between them. CDR1 and CDR2 (germline): SNHLY, FYNNEI. CDR3 size: 11 residues.

A word on this clone: The same CDR3 is also encoded by other DNA sequences in this sample. V usage is TRBV21-1 and J usage is TRBJ2-7; the DNA was not used to check the table's D call, TRBD1. TRBV21-1 is an annotated pseudogene. The CDR3 is made up of 13 amino acids. The CDR3 reads CASSKETGYEQYF. The CDR3 region has the DNA TGTGCCAGCAGCAAAGAAACAGGGTACGAGCAGTACTTC.

In its sample, this clone was seen a few times. The gene calls are TRBV7-7 and TRBJ2-3, with D perhaps matching TRBD2 (6 bases). Trimming removed 3 bases at V and 1 base at J, with 14 bases between. The CDR3 runs to 16 residues. Germline V gives CDR1 SSHAT, CDR2 FNYEAQ (reference sequence). This chain's CDR3 is CASSLTRGSGTDTQYF. The CDR3 DNA follows: TGTGCCAGCAGCTTGACGCGGGGTAGTGGCACAGATACGCAGTATTTT. Drawing the rest from reference TRBV7-7 and TRBJ2-3, the complete variable domain is GAGVSQSPRYKVTKRGQDVTLRCDPISSHATLYWYQQALGQGPEFLTYFNYEAQPDKSGLPSDRFSAERPEGSISTLTIQRTEQRDSAMYRCASSLTRGSGTDTQYFGPGTRLTVL.

V is TRBV3-1 (or the pseudogene TRBV3-2) and J is TRBJ1-2; D gene uncertain. Germline-derived CDR1 and CDR2 are LGHDT and YNNKEL (reference sequence). Deletions cut 1 base from V and 2 bases from J, with 14 bases between. The CDR3 length is 16 residues. CDR3 amino acids: CASSQGRVLSNYGYTF. The CDR3 nucleotides are TGTGCCAGCAGCCAAGGGAGGGTTCTTTCCAACTATGGCTACACCTTC.

The rearrangement uses TRBV27 and TRBJ2-7; 10 bases are a match to TRBD1. CDR3 length equals 16 residues. Germline assignment: CDR1 MNHEY and CDR2 SMNVEV (reference sequence). V gave up 0 bases and J gave up 6 bases; unmatched junction bases: 8. CDR3 protein: CASSLSRDRGRVEQYF. The DNA of the CDR3 is TGTGCCAGCAGTTTATCGAGGGACAGGGGTCGCGTCGAGCAGTACTTC.

V is TRBV28 and J is TRBJ1-6; 7 bases map to TRBD1. The germline V gene encodes CDR1 MDHEN and CDR2 SYDVKM. The J segment lost 7 bases and the V segment lost 2 bases, leaving 14 bases of the junction unmatched. CDR3 length: 18 residues. As DNA, the CDR3 is TGTGCCAGCAGTTTAGGGGTGGGGCGACAGGGTCGGAATTCACCCCTCCACTTT. Protein product: CASSLGVGRQGRNSPLHF.

The chain uses TRBV9 and TRBJ2-3; D may be TRBD1 (7 bases). V lost 4 bases and J lost 2, with 14 bases in between. In germline, CDR1 is SGDLS, CDR2 YYNGEE. CDR3 size: 15 residues. The CDR3 sequence: CASSPRQGLTDTQYF. As DNA, the CDR3 is TGTGCCAGCAGCCCCCGACAGGGACTCACAGATACGCAGTATTTT.

V is TRBV5-6 and J is TRBJ2-2; TRBD1 aligns across 9 bases. J lost 0 bases, V lost 1 base, and 1 base had no gene match. This CDR3 is built from 16 residues. Germline CDR1 is SGHDT and CDR2 is YYEEEE. In DNA form, the CDR3 reads TGTGCCAGCAGCTTGACAGGGGGCGCGAACACCGGGGAGCTGTTTTTT. It encodes CASSLTGGANTGELFF. The complete variable domain, with remaining parts taken from reference TRBV5-6 and TRBJ2-2, reads DAGVTQSPTHLIKTRGQQVTLRCSPKSGHDTVSWYQQALGQGPQFIFQYYEEEERQRGNFPDRFSGHQFPNYSSELNVNALLLGDSALYLCASSLTGGANTGELFFGEGSRLTVL.

This chain connects TRBV3-1 (or the pseudogene TRBV3-2) to TRBJ2-2; 11 bases fit TRBD1. From germline, CDR1 is LGHDT and CDR2 YNNKEL (reference sequence). The CDR3 spans 16 residues. The ends lost 7 bases at V and 5 bases at J; junction bases unmatched: 9. As DNA, the CDR3 is TGTGCCAGCACCATTGGGACAGGGGGACGGACCGGGGAGCTGTTTTTT. Its translation is CASTIGTGGRTGELFF.

This chain joins TRBV24-1 and TRBJ2-1, with TRBD1 matching 7 bases. V shed 0 bases and J 5 bases; nucleotides not matched to a gene: 6. CDR1 is KGHDR and CDR2 is SFDVKD in the germline V gene. The CDR3 consists of 16 residues. CDR3 nucleotides: TGTGCCACCAGTGATTTGCCTTCGGGGACAGACAATGAGCAGTTCTTC. Encoded protein: CATSDLPSGTDNEQFF.

The chain employs TRBV11-2 and TRBJ1-1; D gene uncertain. This CDR3 has 14 residues. Germline V gene data show CDR1 as SGHAT and CDR2 as FQNNGV. V lost 5 bases and J 2 bases, leaving 12 bases between the germline ends. CDR3: CASSEKRRNTEAFF. Written as DNA, the CDR3 is TGTGCCAGCAGCGAAAAGCGGAGAAACACTGAAGCTTTCTTT.

This clone was seen a handful of times. The V and J genes are TRBV9 and TRBJ2-3, with 14 bases that match TRBD2. The germline CDR1 and CDR2 sequences are SGDLS and YYNGEE. This CDR3 spans 16 amino acids. Trimming took 4 bases from V and 6 from J; bases not matched to a gene: 7. The CDR3: CASSPWTSGGLDTQYF. The CDR3 bases are TGTGCCAGCAGCCCTTGGACTAGCGGGGGGTTGGATACGCAGTATTTT.

The rearrangement joins TRBV29-1 to TRBJ2-7; no clear D gene. The CDR3 runs to 12 residues. Germline CDR1 SQVTM, CDR2 ANQGSEA. V lost 6 bases and J 4 bases, leaving 13 bases between the germline ends. The CDR3 region has the DNA TGCAGCGTCGCGACGGGTTTATACGAGCAGTACTTC. It is translated as CSVATGLYEQYF.

The V and J genes are TRBV10-3 and TRBJ2-3, with D perhaps TRBD1 (5 bases). V was clipped by 2 bases and J by 7 bases, with 25 bases between them. CDR3 length: 18 amino acids. In germline, CDR1 is ENHRY, CDR2 SYGVKD. This chain's CDR3 is CAISEKWLATDEDHTQYF. In DNA, the CDR3 is TGTGCCATCAGTGAGAAATGGCTGGCGACAGACGAGGATCATACGCAGTATTTT.

V and J are TRBV7-9 and TRBJ1-3; TRBD1 might be the D (5 bases). The CDR3 is made up of 16 amino acids. V lost 4 bases and J lost 7, with 20 bases in between. Germline values: CDR1 SEHNR, CDR2 FQNEAQ (reference sequence). CDR3 in amino acids: CASSWIGHHTGNTIYF. CDR3 sequence (DNA): TGTGCCAGCAGCTGGATTGGACATCACACCGGGAACACCATATATTTT.

V gene TRBV27 combines with J gene TRBJ2-3, with TRBD2 matching 10 bases. This CDR3 is built from 16 residues. Unmatched junction bases numbered 5, after V lost 5 bases and J lost 0 bases. Germline assignment: CDR1 MNHEY and CDR2 SMNVEV (reference sequence). The CDR3 bases are TGTGCCAGCAGTCACAGGACTAGCGGTAGCACAGATACGCAGTATTTT. It translates to CASSHRTSGSTDTQYF.

This rearrangement joins TRBV9 to TRBJ2-1, with 8 bases matching TRBD1. The germline gives CDR1 SGDLS, CDR2 YYNGEE. CDR3 length: 15 residues. V dropped 2 bases and J dropped 6; count of bases not matched to a gene: 7. The CDR3: CASSVGTGGGNEQFF. DNA for the CDR3: TGTGCCAGCAGCGTCGGGACAGGCGGAGGCAATGAGCAGTTCTTC.

CDR3 protein: CASSIGQGATGELFF. The CDR3 region has the DNA TGTGCCAGTAGTATAGGGCAGGGGGCCACCGGGGAGCTGTTTTTT. The chain has TRBV19 and TRBJ2-2; 8 bases align to TRBD1. V was clipped by 1 base and J by 4 bases; unmatched bases: 2. The CDR3 spans 15 residues. The germline CDR1 and CDR2 sequences are LNHDA and SQIVND (reference sequence).

This chain links TRBV19 with TRBJ2-7; 10 nucleotides agree with TRBD1. This CDR3 region has 16 residues. J was trimmed by 2 bases and V by 6 bases; bases with no gene match: 10. The germline V gene has CDR1 LNHDA and CDR2 SQIVND (reference sequence). CDR3 protein: CASSLRGDRGPYEQYF. The CDR3 nucleotides are TGTGCCAGTAGCCTCAGGGGGGACAGGGGCCCCTACGAGCAGTACTTC.

This clone has just a few counts. J is TRBJ1-5 and V is TRBV15; no reliable D call. The V end was cut by 0 bases, the J end by 7 bases, with 10 bases between. The CDR3 consists of 14 residues. In germline, CDR1 is LNHNV, CDR2 YYDKDF (reference sequence). CDR3 nucleotides: TGTGCCACCAGCAGAGACCGGGTTGGGCAGCCCCAGCATTTT. The encoded protein is CATSRDRVGQPQHF.

This chain connects TRBV21-1 to TRBJ1-5; no DNA check was done on the table's D call, TRBD1. TRBV21-1 is listed as a pseudogene. This CDR3 region has 19 residues. In DNA, the CDR3 is TGTGCCAGCAGCAAAGCGCGCGACAGGGGGGAAAATAGCAATCAGCCCCAGCATTTT. Translation: CASSKARDRGENSNQPQHF.